This T cell receptor beta chain comes out of a study of CD8 T cells in Susac syndrome. Sequencing targeted TCR beta in T cells from blood (CD8+ and CD4+). Random hexamers primed reverse transcription of 0.5 to 1 ug RNA. Amplification of TCR beta CDR3 used immunoSEQ multiplex PCR across 54 Vbeta and 13 Jbeta. From the immunoSEQ multiplex PCR reads, TCRdb called clonotypes with MiXCR, one entry per CDR3 protein. Of under 350,000 distinct CDR3 sequences in the sample, under 95% were seen once. This receptor was identified in a human donor with multiple sclerosis. The sequencing sample was made of CD4+ T cells from PBMCs.

CDR3 nucleotide sequence: TGTGCCTGGAACGTGCAGGGGCAAGAGACCCAGTACTTC. This translates into CAWNVQGQETQYF. This chain connects TRBV30 to TRBJ2-5; a possible D gene is TRBD1 (6 bases). Germline assignment: CDR1 GTSNPN and CDR2 SVGIG (reference sequence). V gave up 4 bases and J gave up 2 bases, with 11 bases separating them. The length of the CDR3 is 13 residues.